Included here is one TCR beta chain sequence, with context. The assay was immunoSEQ multiplex PCR, and TCRdb's table has in-frame clones only and misses some. Of more than 70,000 clones listed, about 89% are singletons. The V segment lost 5 bases and the J segment 1 base; nucleotides outside the gene matches: 2. This CDR3 has 14 amino acids. Germline loops: CDR1 LNHDA, CDR2 SQIVND (reference sequence). This record comes from a study of T cell responses to AZD1222 COVID-19 vaccine. The TCR originated in an adult who received the AZD1222 COVID-19 vaccine. This chain links TRBV19 with TRBJ1-5, with 7 positions matching TRBD1. This specimen consisted of peripheral blood, obtained 28 days after the second AZD1222 dose. This CDR3 is CASSPTGSNQPQHF. The CDR3 DNA is TGTGCCAGTAGTCCGACAGGGAGCAATCAGCCCCAGCATTTT.